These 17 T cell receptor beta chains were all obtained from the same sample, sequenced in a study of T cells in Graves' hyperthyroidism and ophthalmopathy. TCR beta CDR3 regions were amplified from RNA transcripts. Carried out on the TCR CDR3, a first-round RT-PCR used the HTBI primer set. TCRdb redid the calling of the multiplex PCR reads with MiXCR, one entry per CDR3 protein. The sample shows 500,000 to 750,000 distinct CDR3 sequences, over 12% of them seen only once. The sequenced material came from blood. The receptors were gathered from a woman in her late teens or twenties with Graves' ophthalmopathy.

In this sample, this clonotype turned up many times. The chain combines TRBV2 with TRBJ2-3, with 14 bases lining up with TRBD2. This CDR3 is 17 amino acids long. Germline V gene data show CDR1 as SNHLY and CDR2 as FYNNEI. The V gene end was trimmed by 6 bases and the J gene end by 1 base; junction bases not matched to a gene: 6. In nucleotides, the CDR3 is TGTGCCAGCAGCGAGGGACTAGCGGGAGTACGCACAGATACGCAGTATTTT. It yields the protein CASSEGLAGVRTDTQYF. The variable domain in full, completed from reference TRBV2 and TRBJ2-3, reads EPEVTQTPSHQVTQMGQEVILRCVPISNHLYFYWYRQILGQKVEFLVSFYNNEISEKSEIFDDQFSVERPDGSNFTLKIRSTKLEDSAMYFCASSEGLAGVRTDTQYFGPGTRLTVL.

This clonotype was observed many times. The CDR3 DNA sequence: TGTGCCAGCAGCTTAGGACAGACGGTGGGTGGAGCTTTCTTT. Translation: CASSLGQTVGGAFF. The rearrangement joins TRBV11-2 to TRBJ1-1; the D gene is possibly TRBD1 (5 bases). The CDR3 totals 14 residues. CDR1 is SGHAT, CDR2 FQNNGV, per germline. Deletions cut 1 base from V and 10 bases from J, with 16 bases between.

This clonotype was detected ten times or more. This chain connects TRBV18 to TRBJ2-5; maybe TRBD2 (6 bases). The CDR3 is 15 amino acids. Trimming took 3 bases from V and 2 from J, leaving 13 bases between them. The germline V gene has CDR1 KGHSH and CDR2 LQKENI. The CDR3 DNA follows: TGTGCCAGCTCACCTTACTCAGCGGGTCAAGAGACCCAGTACTTC. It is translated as CASSPYSAGQETQYF.

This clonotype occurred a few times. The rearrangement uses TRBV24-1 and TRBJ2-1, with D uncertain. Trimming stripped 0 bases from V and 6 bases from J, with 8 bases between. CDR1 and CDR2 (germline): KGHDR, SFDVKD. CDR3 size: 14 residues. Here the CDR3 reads CATSDLQDFNEQFF. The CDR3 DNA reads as TGTGCCACCAGTGATTTGCAGGATTTCAATGAGCAGTTCTTC.

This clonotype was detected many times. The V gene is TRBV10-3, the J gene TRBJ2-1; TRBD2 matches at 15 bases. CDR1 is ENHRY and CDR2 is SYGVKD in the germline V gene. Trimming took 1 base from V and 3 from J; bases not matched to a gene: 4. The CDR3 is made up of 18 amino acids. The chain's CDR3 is CAISEFGTSGRLYNEQFF. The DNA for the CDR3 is TGTGCCATCAGTGAGTTCGGGACTAGCGGGAGGCTCTACAATGAGCAGTTCTTC.

CDR3 in amino acids: CASSITRSGSHEQFF. The DNA for the CDR3 is TGTGCCAGTAGTATAACCCGATCCGGGAGCCATGAGCAGTTCTTC. The chain joins TRBV19 to TRBJ2-1, with a weak D call TRBD2 (6 bases). Germline CDR1 LNHDA, CDR2 SQIVND (reference sequence). This CDR3 is built from 15 residues. V dropped 2 bases and J dropped 8 bases, with 16 bases sitting between them.

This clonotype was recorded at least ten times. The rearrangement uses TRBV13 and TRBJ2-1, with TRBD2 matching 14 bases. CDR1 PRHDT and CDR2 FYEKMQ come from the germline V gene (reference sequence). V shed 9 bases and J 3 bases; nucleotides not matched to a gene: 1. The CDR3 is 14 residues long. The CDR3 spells CASGTSGGYNEQFF. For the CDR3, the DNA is TGTGCCAGTGGGACTAGCGGGGGCTACAATGAGCAGTTCTTC.

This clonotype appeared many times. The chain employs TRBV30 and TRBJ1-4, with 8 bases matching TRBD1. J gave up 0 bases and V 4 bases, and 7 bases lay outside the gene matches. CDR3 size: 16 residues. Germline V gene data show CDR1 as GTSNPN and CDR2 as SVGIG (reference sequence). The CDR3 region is CAWITTGASTNEKLFF. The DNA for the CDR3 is TGTGCCTGGATAACGACAGGGGCCTCAACTAATGAAAAACTGTTTTTT.

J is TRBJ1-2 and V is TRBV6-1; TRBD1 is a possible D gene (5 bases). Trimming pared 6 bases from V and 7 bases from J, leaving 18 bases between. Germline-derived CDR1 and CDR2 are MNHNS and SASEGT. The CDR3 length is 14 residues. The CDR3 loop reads CASSYDLGAGGYTF. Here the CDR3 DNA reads TGTGCCAGCAGCTACGACCTAGGGGCAGGTGGCTACACCTTC.

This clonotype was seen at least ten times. DNA for the CDR3: TGTGCCAGCAGCTTTCGCGGGAGGATGGAAGAGACCCAGTACTTC. Amino acid sequence: CASSFRGRMEETQYF. The gene calls are TRBV11-2 and TRBJ2-5; 8 nucleotides agree with TRBD2. J gave up 3 bases and V 3 bases, and 6 bases lay outside the gene matches. CDR1 and CDR2 from the germline V gene are SGHAT and FQNNGV. The CDR3 is 15 amino acids.

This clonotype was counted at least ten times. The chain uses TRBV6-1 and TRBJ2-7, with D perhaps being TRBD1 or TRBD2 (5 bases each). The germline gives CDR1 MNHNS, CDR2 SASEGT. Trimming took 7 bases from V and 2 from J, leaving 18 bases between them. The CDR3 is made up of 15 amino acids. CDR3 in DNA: TGTGCCAGCACTCGAAATAGGGACCTCCCCTACGAGCAGTACTTC. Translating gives CASTRNRDLPYEQYF.

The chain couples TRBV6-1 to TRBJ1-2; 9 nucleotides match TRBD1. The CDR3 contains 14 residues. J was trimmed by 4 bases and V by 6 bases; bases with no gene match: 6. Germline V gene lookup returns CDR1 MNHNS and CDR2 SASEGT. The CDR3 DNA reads TGTGCCAGCAGACGACAGGGGGATGGCTATGGCTACACCTTC. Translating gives CASRRQGDGYGYTF.

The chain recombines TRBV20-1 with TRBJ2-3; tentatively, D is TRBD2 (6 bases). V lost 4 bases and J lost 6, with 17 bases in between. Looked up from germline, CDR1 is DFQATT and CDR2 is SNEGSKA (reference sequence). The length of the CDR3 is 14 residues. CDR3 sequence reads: CSANPPRGLDTQYF. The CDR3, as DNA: TGCAGTGCTAACCCCCCAAGGGGACTGGATACGCAGTATTTT.

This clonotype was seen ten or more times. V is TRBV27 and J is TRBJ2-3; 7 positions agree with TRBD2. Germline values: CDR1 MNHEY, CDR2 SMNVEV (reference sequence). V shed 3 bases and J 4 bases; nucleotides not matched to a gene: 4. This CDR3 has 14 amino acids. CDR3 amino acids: CASSLAGVADTQYF. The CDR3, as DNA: TGTGCCAGCAGTTTGGCGGGAGTGGCAGATACGCAGTATTTT.

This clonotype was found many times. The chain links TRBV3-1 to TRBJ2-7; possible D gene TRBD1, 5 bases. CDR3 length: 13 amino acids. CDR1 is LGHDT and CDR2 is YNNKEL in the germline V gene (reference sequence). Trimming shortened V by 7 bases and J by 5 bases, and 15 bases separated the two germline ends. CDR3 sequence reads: CASTTGAEDEQYF. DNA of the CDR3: TGTGCCAGCACCACAGGAGCTGAGGACGAGCAGTACTTC.

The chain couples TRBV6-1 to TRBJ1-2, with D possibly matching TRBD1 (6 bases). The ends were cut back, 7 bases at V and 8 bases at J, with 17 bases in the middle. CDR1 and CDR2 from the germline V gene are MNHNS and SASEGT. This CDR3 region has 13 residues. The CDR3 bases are TGTGCCAGCACCCAAAGGGGGGAGGAAGGCTACACCTTC. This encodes CASTQRGEEGYTF.

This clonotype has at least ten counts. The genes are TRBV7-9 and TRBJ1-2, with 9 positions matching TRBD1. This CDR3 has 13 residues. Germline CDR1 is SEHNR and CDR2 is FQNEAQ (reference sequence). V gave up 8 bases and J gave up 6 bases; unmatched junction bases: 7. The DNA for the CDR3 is TGTGCCAGCCTCGCGAGGGACAGGGATGGCTACACCTTC. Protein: CASLARDRDGYTF. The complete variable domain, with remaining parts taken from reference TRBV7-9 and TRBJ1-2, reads DTGVSQNPRHKITKRGQNVTFRCDPISEHNRLYWYRQTLGQGPEFLTYFQNEAQLEKSRLLSDRFSAERPKGSFSTLEIQRTEQGDSAMYLCASLARDRDGYTFGSGTRLTVV.